This TCR beta chain originates from a study of Ad26.COV2.S vaccination and SARS-CoV-2 variants. This CDR3 comprises 14 residues. Deletions cut 0 bases from V and 3 bases from J, with 9 bases between. The V gene's germline CDR1 is SGHKS and CDR2 YYEKEE (reference sequence). Remarks on this clone: This same CDR3 is encoded by further DNA sequences in the sample.

Some clones are missing from TCRdb's copy, which holds only in-frame ones; the method was immunoSEQ multiplex PCR. There are 450,000 to 550,000 clones in the sample; approximately 89% occur only once, and over 2.5% lies in the top ten. This sample's treatment: 15 to 20 received Ad26.COV2.S at low or high dose, single or two shots; about 5 received placebo; per-sample allocation not given. It was on day 63 after the first vaccine or placebo injection that samples were taken. The receptor's source is a person aged 18-65 years who received the Ad26.COV2.S COVID-19 vaccine or a placebo. The V call is TRBV5-5, the J call TRBJ1-2; D is uncertain. The input for sequencing was peripheral blood, taken in a trial of Ad26.COV2.S vaccine versus placebo. The CDR3 reads CASSLDRAYYGYTF. CDR3 nucleotides: TGTGCCAGCAGCTTGGACAGAGCCTACTATGGCTACACCTTC.